This T cell receptor (beta chain) derives from a study of patients and donors after allogeneic stem cell transplantation. This clonotype was found many times. TCRdb reprocessed the RT-PCR reads via MiXCR and lists one record per CDR3 protein. The sample shows about 960,000 distinct CDR3 sequences, about a sixth of them seen only once. Input material: blood, either unsorted or a sorted T cell fraction (not recorded which). The sequence came from a human donor who was either an allogeneic HSCT recipient or a stem cell or donor lymphocyte infusion donor (not recorded which). It is not recorded whose cells these are; they may come from a transplant donor.

The CDR3 spells CASSLSTGGNTGELFF. CDR3 DNA: TGTGCCAGCAGTTTATCGACAGGGGGGAACACCGGGGAGCTGTTTTTT. The rearrangement links TRBV12-3 or TRBV12-4 to TRBJ2-2, with 9 bases matching TRBD1. V gave up 2 bases and J gave up 1 base; unmatched junction bases: 2. The CDR3 totals 16 residues.